This T cell receptor (beta chain) was identified in a study of blood T cell repertoires in COVID-19. The overall study: Sources were T cells, B-cell-depleted T cells, or PBMCs; the material itself was cDNA or gDNA.

Germline V gene sequence: CDR1 KGHDR, CDR2 SFDVKD. The V segment lost 7 bases and the J segment 8 bases; nucleotides outside the gene matches: 8. The CDR3 sequence is 14 residues long. Measured with immunoSEQ multiplex PCR; TCRdb has only the in-frame clones, and not every one. The data show hundreds of thousands of clones, 80% to 90% seen once. The sequence derives from a woman aged 18-29 years who had recovered from COVID-19. The chain recombines TRBV24-1 with TRBJ1-2, with TRBD1 matching over 11 bases. The material sequenced was PBMCs or T cells enriched from blood (not recorded which). CDR3 protein: CATSPPGQGGGYTF. The CDR3 DNA is TGTGCCACCAGCCCCCCGGGACAGGGGGGAGGCTACACCTTC.